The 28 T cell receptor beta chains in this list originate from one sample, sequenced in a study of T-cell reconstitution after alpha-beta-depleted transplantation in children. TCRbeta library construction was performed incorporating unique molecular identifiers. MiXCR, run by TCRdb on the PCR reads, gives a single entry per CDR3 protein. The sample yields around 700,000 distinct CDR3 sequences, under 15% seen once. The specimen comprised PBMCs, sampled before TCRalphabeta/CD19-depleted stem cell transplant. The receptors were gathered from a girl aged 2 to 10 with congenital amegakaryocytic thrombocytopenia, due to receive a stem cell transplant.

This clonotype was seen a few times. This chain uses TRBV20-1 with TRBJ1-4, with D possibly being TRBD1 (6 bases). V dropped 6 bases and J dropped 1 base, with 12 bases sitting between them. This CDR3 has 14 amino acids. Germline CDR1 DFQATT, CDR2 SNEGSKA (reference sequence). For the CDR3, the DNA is TGCAGTGCCAGACAGGCCCAAACTAATGAAAAACTGTTTTTT. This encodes CSARQAQTNEKLFF.

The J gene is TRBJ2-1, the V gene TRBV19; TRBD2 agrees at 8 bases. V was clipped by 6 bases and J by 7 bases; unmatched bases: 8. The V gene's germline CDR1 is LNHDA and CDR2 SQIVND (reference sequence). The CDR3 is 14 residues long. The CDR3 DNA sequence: TGTGCCAGTAGCACGTCACTAGCGGTAAATGAGCAGTTCTTC. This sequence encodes CASSTSLAVNEQFF.

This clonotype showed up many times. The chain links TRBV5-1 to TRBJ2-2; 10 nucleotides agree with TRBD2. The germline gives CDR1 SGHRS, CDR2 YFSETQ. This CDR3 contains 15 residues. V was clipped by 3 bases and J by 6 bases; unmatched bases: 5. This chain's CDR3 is CASSSYLAGAGELFF. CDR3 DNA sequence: TGCGCCAGCAGCTCGTACCTAGCGGGAGCCGGGGAGCTGTTTTTT.

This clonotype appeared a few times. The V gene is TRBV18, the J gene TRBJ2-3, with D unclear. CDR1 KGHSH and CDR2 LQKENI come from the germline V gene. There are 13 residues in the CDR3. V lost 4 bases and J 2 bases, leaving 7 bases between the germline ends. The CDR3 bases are TGTGCCAGCTCACGAAGGGCCACAGATACGCAGTATTTT. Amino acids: CASSRRATDTQYF.

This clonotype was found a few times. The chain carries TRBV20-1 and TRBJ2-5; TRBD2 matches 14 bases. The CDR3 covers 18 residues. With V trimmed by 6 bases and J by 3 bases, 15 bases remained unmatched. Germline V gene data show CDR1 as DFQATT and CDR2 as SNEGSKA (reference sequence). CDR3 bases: TGCAGTGCCGTCCCGGGACTAGCGGGAGCCGCTCCGGAAGAGACCCAGTACTTC. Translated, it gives CSAVPGLAGAAPEETQYF.

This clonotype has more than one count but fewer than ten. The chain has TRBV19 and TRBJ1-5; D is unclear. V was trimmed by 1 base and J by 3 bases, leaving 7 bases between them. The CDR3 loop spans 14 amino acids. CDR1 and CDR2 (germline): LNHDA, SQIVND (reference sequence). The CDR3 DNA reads TGTGCCAGTAGTATAGCGGTTTACAATCAGCCCCAGCATTTT. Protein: CASSIAVYNQPQHF.

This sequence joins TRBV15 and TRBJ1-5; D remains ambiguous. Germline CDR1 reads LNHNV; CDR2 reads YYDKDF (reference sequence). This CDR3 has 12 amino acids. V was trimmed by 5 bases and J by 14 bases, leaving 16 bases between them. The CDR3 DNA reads TGTGCCACCAGCGGAGCCATGGGCAGGAAGCATTTT. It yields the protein CATSGAMGRKHF.

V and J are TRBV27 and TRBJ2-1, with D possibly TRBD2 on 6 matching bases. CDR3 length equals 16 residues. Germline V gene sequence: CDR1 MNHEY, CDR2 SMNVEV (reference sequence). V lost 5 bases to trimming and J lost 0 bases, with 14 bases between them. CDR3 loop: CASSPIADSSYNEQFF. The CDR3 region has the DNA TGTGCCAGCAGTCCAATAGCGGATAGCTCCTACAATGAGCAGTTCTTC.

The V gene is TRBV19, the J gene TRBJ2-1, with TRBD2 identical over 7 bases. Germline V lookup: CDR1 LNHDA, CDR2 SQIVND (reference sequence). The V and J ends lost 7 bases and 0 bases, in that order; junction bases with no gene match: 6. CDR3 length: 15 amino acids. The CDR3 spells CASTTSANSYNEQFF. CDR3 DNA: TGTGCCAGTACCACTAGCGCAAACTCCTACAATGAGCAGTTCTTC.

The CDR3 sequence: CATSSRAYNEQFF. The CDR3 DNA reads TGTGCCACCAGCAGCCGGGCCTACAATGAGCAGTTCTTC. The chain has TRBV15 and TRBJ2-1; D gene ambiguous. Trimming cost V 3 bases and J 2 bases, with 5 bases left between them. Germline-derived CDR1 and CDR2 are LNHNV and YYDKDF (reference sequence). CDR3 length equals 13 residues.

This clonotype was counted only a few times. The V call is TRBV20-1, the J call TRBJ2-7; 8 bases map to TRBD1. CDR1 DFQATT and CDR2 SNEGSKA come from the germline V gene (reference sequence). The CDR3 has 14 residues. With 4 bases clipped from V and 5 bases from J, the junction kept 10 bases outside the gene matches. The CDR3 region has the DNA TGCAGTGCTAACCGACAGGGGAGTTGGGACGAGCAGTACTTC. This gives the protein CSANRQGSWDEQYF.

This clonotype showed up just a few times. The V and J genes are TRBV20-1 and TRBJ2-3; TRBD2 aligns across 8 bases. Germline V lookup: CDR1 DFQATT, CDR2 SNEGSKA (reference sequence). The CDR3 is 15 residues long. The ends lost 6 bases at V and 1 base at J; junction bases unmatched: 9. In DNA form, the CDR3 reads TGCAGTGCCTACAGCGGGAGTCAAGGCACAGATACGCAGTATTTT. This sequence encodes CSAYSGSQGTDTQYF.

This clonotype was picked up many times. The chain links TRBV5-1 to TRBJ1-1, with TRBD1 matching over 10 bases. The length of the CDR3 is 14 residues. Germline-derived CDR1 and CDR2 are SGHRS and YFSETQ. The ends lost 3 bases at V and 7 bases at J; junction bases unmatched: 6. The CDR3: CASSSGTGEFEAFF. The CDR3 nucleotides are TGCGCCAGCAGCTCAGGGACAGGGGAGTTTGAAGCTTTCTTT.

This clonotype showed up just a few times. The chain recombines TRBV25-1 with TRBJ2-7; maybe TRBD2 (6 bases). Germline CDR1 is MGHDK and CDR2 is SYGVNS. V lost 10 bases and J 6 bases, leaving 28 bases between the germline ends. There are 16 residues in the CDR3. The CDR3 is CATKPRDFGGGGEQYF. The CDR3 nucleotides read TGTGCCACCAAGCCCCGGGACTTTGGCGGCGGCGGCGAGCAGTACTTC.

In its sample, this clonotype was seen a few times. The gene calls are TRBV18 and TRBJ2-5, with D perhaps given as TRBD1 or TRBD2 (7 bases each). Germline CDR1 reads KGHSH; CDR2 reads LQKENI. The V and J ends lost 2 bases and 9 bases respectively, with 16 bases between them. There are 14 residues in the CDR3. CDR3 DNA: TGTGCCAGCTCACCAAAGCGGGACAGTTTACCCCAGTACTTC. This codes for CASSPKRDSLPQYF.

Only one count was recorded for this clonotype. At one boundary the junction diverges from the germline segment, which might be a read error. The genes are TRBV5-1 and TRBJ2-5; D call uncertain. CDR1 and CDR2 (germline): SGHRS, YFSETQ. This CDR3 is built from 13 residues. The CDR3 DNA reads TGCGCCAGCAGCTTGGGTCAGCAAGACACCCAGTACTTC. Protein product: CASSLGQQDTQYF.

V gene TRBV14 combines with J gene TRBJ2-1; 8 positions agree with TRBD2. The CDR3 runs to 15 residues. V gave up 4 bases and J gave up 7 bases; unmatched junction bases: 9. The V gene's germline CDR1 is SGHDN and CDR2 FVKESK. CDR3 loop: CASSRREGRVNEQFF. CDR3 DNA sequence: TGTGCCAGCAGCCGACGGGAGGGCCGGGTAAATGAGCAGTTCTTC.

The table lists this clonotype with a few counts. The CDR3: CASSLWSGEEAFF. The CDR3 region has the DNA TGTGCCAGCAGCTTATGGTCAGGGGAAGAAGCTTTCTTT. This chain connects TRBV7-9 to TRBJ1-1; TRBD1 is a possible D gene (6 bases). CDR1 SEHNR and CDR2 FQNEAQ come from the germline V gene (reference sequence). The V and J ends lost 2 bases and 8 bases respectively, with 12 bases between them. CDR3 length: 13 amino acids.

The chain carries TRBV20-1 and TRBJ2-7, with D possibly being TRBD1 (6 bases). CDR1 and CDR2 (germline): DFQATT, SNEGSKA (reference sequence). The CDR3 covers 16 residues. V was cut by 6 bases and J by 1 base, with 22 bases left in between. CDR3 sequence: CSAMGAAAGDSYEQYF. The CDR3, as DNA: TGCAGTGCCATGGGGGCAGCGGCAGGGGATTCCTACGAGCAGTACTTC.

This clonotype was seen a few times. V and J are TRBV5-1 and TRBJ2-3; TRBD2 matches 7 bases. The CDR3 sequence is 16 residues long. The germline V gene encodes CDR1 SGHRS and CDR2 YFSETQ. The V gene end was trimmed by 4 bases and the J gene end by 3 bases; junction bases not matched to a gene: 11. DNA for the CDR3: TGCGCCAGCAGCCCCAGCGCGGGAGTGGGTACAGATACGCAGTATTTT. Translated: CASSPSAGVGTDTQYF. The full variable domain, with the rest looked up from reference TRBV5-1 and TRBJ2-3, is KAGVTQTPRYLIKTRGQQVTLSCSPISGHRSVSWYQQTPGQGLQFLFEYFSETQRNKGNFPGRFSGRQFSNSRSEMNVSTLELGDSALYLCASSPSAGVGTDTQYFGPGTRLTVL.

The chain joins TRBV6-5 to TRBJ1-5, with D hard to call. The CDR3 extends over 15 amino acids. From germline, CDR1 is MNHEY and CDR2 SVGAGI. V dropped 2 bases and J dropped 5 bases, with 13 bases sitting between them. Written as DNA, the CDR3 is TGTGCCAGCAGTTACGGATTCGGGAGGGATCAGCCCCAGCATTTT. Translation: CASSYGFGRDQPQHF.

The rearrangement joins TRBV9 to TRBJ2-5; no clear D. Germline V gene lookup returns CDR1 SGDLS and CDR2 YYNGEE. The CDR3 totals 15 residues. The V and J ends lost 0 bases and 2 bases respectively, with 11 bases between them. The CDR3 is CASSVGFPGQETQYF. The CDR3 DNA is TGTGCCAGCAGCGTAGGTTTCCCCGGACAAGAGACCCAGTACTTC.

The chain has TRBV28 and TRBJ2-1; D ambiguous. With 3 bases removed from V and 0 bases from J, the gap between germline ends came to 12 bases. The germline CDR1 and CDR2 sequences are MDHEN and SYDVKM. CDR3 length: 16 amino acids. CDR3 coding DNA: TGTGCCAGCAGTTTCCTTCGGGCTAGCTCCTACAATGAGCAGTTCTTC. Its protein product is CASSFLRASSYNEQFF.

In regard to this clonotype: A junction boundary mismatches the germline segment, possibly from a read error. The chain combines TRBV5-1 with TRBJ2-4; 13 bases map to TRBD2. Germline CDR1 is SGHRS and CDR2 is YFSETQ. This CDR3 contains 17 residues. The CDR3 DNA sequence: TGCTCCAGCAGCGGACTAGCGGGAGAGAGTAGGAAAAACATTCAGTACTTC. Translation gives CSSSGLAGESRKNIQYF. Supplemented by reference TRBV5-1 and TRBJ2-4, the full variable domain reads KAGVTQTPRYLIKTRGQQVTLSCSPISGHRSVSWYQQTPGQGLQFLFEYFSETQRNKGNFPGRFSGRQFSNSRSEMNVSTLELGDSALYLCSSSGLAGESRKNIQYFGAGTRLSVL.

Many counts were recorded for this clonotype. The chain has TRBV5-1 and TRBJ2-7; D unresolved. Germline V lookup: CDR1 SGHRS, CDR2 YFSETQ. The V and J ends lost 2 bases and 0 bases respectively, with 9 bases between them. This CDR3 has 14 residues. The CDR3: CASSFDVASYEQYF. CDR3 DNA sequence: TGCGCCAGCAGCTTCGACGTCGCCTCCTACGAGCAGTACTTC.

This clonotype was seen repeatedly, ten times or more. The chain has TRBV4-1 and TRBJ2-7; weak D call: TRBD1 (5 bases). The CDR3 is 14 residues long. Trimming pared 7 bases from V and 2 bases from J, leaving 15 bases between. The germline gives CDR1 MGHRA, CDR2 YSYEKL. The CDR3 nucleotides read TGCGCCAGCACCCCAGGGTTGCTGGCCTACGAGCAGTACTTC. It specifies CASTPGLLAYEQYF.

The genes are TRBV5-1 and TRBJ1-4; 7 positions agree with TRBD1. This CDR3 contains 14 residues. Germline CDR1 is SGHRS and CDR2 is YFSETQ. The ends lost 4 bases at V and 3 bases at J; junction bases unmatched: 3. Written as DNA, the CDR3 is TGCGCCAGCAGCGAGGGACAGCCTAATGAAAAACTGTTTTTT. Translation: CASSEGQPNEKLFF.

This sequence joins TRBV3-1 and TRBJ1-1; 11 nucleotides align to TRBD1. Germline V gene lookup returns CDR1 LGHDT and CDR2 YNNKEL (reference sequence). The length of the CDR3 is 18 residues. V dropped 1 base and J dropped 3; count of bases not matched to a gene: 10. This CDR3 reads CASSQGGQGARLDTEAFF. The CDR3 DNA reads TGTGCCAGCAGCCAAGGAGGACAGGGGGCGAGGTTGGACACTGAAGCTTTCTTT.